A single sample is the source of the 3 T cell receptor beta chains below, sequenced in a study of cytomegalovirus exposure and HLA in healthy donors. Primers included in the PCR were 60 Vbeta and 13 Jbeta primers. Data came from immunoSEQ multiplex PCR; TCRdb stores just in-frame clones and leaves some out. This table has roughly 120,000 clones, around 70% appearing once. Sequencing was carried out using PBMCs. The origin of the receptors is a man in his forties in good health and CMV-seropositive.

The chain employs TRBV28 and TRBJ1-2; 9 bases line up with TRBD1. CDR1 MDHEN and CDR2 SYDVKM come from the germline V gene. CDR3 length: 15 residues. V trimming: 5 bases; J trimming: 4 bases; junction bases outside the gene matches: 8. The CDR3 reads CASSQPTGGIYGYTF. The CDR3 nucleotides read TGTGCCAGCAGTCAACCGACAGGGGGTATCTATGGCTACACCTTC.

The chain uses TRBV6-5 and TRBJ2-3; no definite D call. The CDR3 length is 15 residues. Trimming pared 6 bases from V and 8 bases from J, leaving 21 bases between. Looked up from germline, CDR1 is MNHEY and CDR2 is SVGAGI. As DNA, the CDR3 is TGTGCCAGCAGCCGCGACGCGAGCGTAGGTGCTACGCAGTATTTT. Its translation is CASSRDASVGATQYF.

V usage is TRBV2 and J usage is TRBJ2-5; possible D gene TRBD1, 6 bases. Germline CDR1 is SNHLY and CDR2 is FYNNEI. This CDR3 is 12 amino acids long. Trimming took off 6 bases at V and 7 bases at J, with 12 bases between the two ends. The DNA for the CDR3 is TGTGCCAGCAGAGGGGGTACATGGACCCAGTACTTC. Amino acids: CASRGGTWTQYF.